Following are 9 T cell receptor beta chains from one sample sequenced in a study of blood T cell repertoires in COVID-19. Using immunoSEQ multiplex PCR, the repertoire was profiled, and TCRdb retains in-frame clones only, with some absent. This sample has 400,000 or so clones; around nine tenths occur once, and the top ten carry 0.8% to 0.85%. The source material was peripheral blood. All receptors come from a man between 18 and 35 years old with COVID-19, enrolled during active disease.

This chain connects TRBV5-1 to TRBJ1-5; TRBD1 matches at 7 bases. CDR1 and CDR2 (germline): SGHRS, YFSETQ. The CDR3 runs 14 residues. V lost 2 bases and J lost 6; bases outside the gene matches: 5. CDR3 protein: CASSFDAGGQPQHF. CDR3 nucleotides: TGCGCCAGCAGCTTTGACGCAGGGGGTCAGCCCCAGCATTTT.

This clone was seen ten or more times. In DNA, the CDR3 is TGTGCCTGGAGTGGCGAGACAGCTTTCCAAGAGACCCAGTACTTC. It encodes CAWSGETAFQETQYF. This chain links TRBV30 with TRBJ2-5; D possibly corresponds to TRBD1 (5 bases). Germline CDR1 reads GTSNPN; CDR2 reads SVGIG (reference sequence). The CDR3 totals 15 residues. V lost 1 base and J lost 1, with 13 bases in between.

The V gene is TRBV6-5, the J gene TRBJ1-1; D ambiguous. The CDR3 has 12 residues. The V gene's germline CDR1 is MNHEY and CDR2 SVGAGI. V gave up 4 bases and J gave up 14 bases, with 17 bases separating them. The CDR3 protein is CASSLTQREVFF. CDR3 coding DNA: TGTGCCAGCAGTTTGACCCAACGGGAAGTATTCTTT.

V gene TRBV7-9 combines with J gene TRBJ2-1; TRBD2 matches 10 bases. CDR1 and CDR2 (germline): SEHNR, FQNEAQ (reference sequence). J was trimmed by 5 bases and V by 4 bases; bases with no gene match: 11. The length of the CDR3 is 17 residues. CDR3 residues: CASSWPSGRLGNNEQFF. CDR3 nucleotide sequence: TGTGCCAGCAGCTGGCCTAGCGGGAGATTGGGCAACAATGAGCAGTTCTTC.

V gene TRBV3-1 (or the pseudogene TRBV3-2) combines with J gene TRBJ2-2; 12 bases line up with TRBD2. The CDR3 is made up of 16 amino acids. Trimming took 1 base from V and 6 from J; bases not matched to a gene: 3. Per the germline V gene, CDR1 is LGHDT and CDR2 is YNNKEL (reference sequence). The CDR3 region is CASSQGLAGVSGELFF. In DNA, the CDR3 is TGTGCCAGCAGCCAAGGACTAGCGGGAGTATCCGGGGAGCTGTTTTTT.

The chain recombines TRBV3-1 (or the pseudogene TRBV3-2) with TRBJ1-2; no clear D gene. V lost 4 bases and J 7 bases, leaving 13 bases between the germline ends. The CDR3 has 13 residues. Per germline, CDR1 LGHDT and CDR2 YNNKEL (reference sequence). In DNA, the CDR3 is TGTGCCAGCAGCCGCGCGGGAGGGTTTGGCTACACCTTC. It is translated as CASSRAGGFGYTF.

The CDR3 sequence is CASGAGRGSFDTQYF. In nucleotides, the CDR3 is TGTGCCAGCGGGGCTGGGAGGGGTTCGTTTGATACGCAGTATTTT. The chain links TRBV5-4 to TRBJ2-3, with TRBD2 identical over 7 bases. CDR1 SGHNT and CDR2 YYREEE come from the germline V gene (reference sequence). The CDR3 runs 15 residues. The V and J ends lost 7 bases and 6 bases, in that order; junction bases with no gene match: 14.

The chain recombines TRBV20-1 with TRBJ1-1; D possibly corresponds to TRBD1 (5 bases). Germline CDR1 reads DFQATT; CDR2 reads SNEGSKA (reference sequence). This CDR3 comprises 12 residues. The V and J ends lost 3 bases and 5 bases respectively, with 10 bases between them. This CDR3 is CSASTRQTEAFF. The CDR3 bases are TGCAGTGCTAGTACCCGACAGACTGAAGCTTTCTTT.

This clone was detected once. The chain joins TRBV11-3 to TRBJ1-2; 10 nucleotides align to TRBD1. Germline V CDR1 and CDR2: SGHNT, YENEEA. This CDR3 is 16 amino acids long. With 5 bases clipped from V and 0 bases from J, the junction kept 6 bases outside the gene matches. CDR3 sequence reads: CASSAGTGDANYGYTF. CDR3 coding DNA: TGTGCCAGCAGCGCAGGGACAGGGGATGCTAACTATGGCTACACCTTC.